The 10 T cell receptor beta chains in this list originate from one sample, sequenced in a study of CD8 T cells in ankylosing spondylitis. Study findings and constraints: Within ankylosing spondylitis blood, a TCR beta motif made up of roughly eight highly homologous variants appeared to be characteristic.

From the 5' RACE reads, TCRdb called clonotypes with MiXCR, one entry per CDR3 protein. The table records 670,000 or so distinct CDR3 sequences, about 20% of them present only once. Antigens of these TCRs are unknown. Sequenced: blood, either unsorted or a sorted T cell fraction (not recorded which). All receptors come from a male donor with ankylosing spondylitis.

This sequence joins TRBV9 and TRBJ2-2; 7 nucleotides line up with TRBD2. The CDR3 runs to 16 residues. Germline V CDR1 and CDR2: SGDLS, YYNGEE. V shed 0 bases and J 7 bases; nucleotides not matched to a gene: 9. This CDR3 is CASSVGSSGMSGELFF. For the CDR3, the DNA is TGTGCCAGCAGCGTAGGATCCAGCGGGATGAGCGGGGAGCTGTTTTTT.

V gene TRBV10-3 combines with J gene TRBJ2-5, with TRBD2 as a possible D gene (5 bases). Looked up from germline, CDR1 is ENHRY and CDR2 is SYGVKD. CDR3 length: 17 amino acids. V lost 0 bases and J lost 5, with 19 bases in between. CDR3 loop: CAISESSMEAQMETQYF. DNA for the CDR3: TGTGCCATCAGTGAGTCCAGTATGGAGGCTCAAATGGAGACCCAGTACTTC.

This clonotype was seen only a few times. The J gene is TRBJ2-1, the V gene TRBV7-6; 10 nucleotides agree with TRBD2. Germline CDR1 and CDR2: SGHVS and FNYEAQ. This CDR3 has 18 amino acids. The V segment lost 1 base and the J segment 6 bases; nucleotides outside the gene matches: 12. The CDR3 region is CASSLEVSGRTYPNEQFF. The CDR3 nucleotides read TGTGCCAGCAGCTTAGAAGTTAGCGGGAGGACATACCCCAATGAGCAGTTCTTC. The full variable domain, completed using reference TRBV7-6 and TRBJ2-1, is GAGVSQSPRYKVTKRGQDVALRCDPISGHVSLYWYRQALGQGPEFLTYFNYEAQQDKSGLPNDRFSAERPEGSISTLTIQRTEQRDSAMYRCASSLEVSGRTYPNEQFFGPGTRLTVL.

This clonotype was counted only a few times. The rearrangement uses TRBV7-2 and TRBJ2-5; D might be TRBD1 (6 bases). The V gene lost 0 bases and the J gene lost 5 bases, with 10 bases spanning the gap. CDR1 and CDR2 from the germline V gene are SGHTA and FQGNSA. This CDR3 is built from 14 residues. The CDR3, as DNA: TGTGCCAGCAGCTTAGCGCTGGGGGCGGAGACCCAGTACTTC. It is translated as CASSLALGAETQYF.

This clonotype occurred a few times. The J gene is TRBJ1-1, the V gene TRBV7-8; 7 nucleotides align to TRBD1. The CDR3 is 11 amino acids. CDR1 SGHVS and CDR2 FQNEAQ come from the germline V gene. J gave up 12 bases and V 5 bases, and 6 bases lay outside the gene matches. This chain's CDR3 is CASSRTGSTFF. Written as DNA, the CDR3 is TGTGCCAGCAGCCGGACAGGTAGTACTTTCTTT.

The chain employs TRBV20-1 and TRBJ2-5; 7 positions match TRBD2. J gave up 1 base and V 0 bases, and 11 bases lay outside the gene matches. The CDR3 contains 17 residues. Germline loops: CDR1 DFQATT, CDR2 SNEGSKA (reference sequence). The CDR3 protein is CSARDVGASGAQETQYF. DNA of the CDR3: TGCAGTGCTAGAGATGTTGGTGCTAGCGGAGCCCAAGAGACCCAGTACTTC.

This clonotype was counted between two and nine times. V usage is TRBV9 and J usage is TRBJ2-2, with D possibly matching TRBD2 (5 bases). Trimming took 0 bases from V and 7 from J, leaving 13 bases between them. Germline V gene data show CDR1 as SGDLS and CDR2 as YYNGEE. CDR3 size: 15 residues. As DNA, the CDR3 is TGTGCCAGCAGCGTAGCCAGCGGCAATGGCGGGGAGCTGTTTTTT. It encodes CASSVASGNGGELFF.

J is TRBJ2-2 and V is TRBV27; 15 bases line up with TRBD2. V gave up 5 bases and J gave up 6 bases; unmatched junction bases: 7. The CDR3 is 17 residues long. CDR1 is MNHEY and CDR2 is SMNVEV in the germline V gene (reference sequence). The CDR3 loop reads CASSRGTSGRKAGELFF. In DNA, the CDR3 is TGTGCCAGCAGTCGCGGGACTAGCGGGAGGAAAGCCGGGGAGCTGTTTTTT.

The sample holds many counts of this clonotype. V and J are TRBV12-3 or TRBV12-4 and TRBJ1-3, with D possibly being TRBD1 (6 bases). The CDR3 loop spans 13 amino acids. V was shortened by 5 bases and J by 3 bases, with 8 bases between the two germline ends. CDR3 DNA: TGTGCCAGCAGTGGGGGGCTTGGAAACACCATATATTTT. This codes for CASSGGLGNTIYF.

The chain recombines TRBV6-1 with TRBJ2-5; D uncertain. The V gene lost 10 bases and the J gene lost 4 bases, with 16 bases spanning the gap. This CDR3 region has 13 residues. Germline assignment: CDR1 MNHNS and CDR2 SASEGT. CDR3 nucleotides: TGTGCCACCAAACTCCTAACGGCAGAGACCCAGTACTTC. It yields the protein CATKLLTAETQYF.